This T cell receptor (beta chain) was captured by sequencing in a study of T-cell memory formation after mild COVID-19. Study context: TCR clusters mostly belonged to single donors.

This clonotype was seen at least ten times. Constant-segment primers were used for 5'RACE, and the resulting TCR alpha and TCR beta cDNA libraries carried sample barcodes and UMIs. One entry per CDR3 protein, called by TCRdb with MiXCR from the 5' RACE reads. The top ten clones hold around 12% of a sample with roughly 550,000 distinct CDR3 sequences, about a fifth of them seen once. Trimming pared 4 bases from V and 1 base from J, leaving 8 bases between. Germline assignment: CDR1 SGHRS and CDR2 YFSETQ. This CDR3 contains 13 residues. Sequenced sample: PBMCs or a T cell subset sorted from them (not recorded which). This sequence was found in an adult woman who had mild COVID-19 (a few samples of this study predate the infection). Cell type and time point are not known. The V and J genes are TRBV5-1 and TRBJ1-1; no clear D gene. CDR3 loop: CASSLFGNTEAFF. CDR3 coding DNA: TGCGCCAGCAGCCTTTTTGGGAACACTGAAGCTTTCTTT. Full variable domain (outside the CDR3, taken from reference TRBV5-1 and TRBJ1-1): KAGVTQTPRYLIKTRGQQVTLSCSPISGHRSVSWYQQTPGQGLQFLFEYFSETQRNKGNFPGRFSGRQFSNSRSEMNVSTLELGDSALYLCASSLFGNTEAFFGQGTRLTVV.